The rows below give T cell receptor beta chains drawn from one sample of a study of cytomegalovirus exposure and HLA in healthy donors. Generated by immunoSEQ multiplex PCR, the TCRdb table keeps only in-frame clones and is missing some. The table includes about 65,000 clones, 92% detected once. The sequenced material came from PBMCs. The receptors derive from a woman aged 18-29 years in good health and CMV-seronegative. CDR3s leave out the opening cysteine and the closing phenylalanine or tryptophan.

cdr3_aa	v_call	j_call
ASRRGNHGYT	TRBV27	TRBJ1-2
ASSQEMGGRQPQH	TRBV4-2	TRBJ1-5
ASSSQTGPYAQY	TRBV11-2	TRBJ2-3
AISYHPGGEETQY	TRBV10-3	TRBJ2-5
ASSLTSASTDTQY	TRBV5-1	TRBJ2-3
ASSSGWGPANYGYT	TRBV7-9	TRBJ1-2
ASSRQKDYEQY	TRBV27	TRBJ2-7
AGSGTGAYEQY	TRBV28	TRBJ2-7
ASSTSGALYNEQF	TRBV19	TRBJ2-1
ASSQDLGYQNTGELF	TRBV4-1	TRBJ2-2
ASSLQGARSGNTIY	TRBV2	TRBJ1-3
ASTYRTGYGYT	TRBV5-1	TRBJ1-2
AISEELMNTEAF	TRBV10-3	TRBJ1-1
ASGEGRGGLTDTQY	TRBV12-5	TRBJ2-3